The clone carrying this TCR beta chain was observed a few times. The antigen remains unidentified. Looked up from germline, CDR1 is MNHEY and CDR2 is SVGEGT. The CDR3 has 13 residues. The V and J ends lost 6 bases and 6 bases respectively, with 12 bases between them. TCR cDNA, made by 5'RACE template switching, carried an added universal primer site and UMIs. One entry per CDR3 protein, called by TCRdb with MiXCR from the 5' RACE reads. The repertoire includes under 600,000 distinct CDR3 sequences, roughly 12% of them detected once, and about 14% sits in the top ten. These data come from a study of T cells after yellow fever vaccination. Study information: SMART-Seq v4 Ultra Low Input prepared libraries from low-cell fractions.

Broader study findings: Subsequent booster samples again held most clones from primary vaccination (more than 95% CD4, nearly 90% CD8). Compared with primary, the secondary response was weaker and peaked at day 5, not 15.

The specimen comprised PBMCs, sampled on the day of the yellow fever booster vaccination. This sequence originates from a man aged 25-40 years who received the YFV17D yellow fever vaccine. The V and J genes are TRBV6-2 or TRBV6-3 and TRBJ2-1; D uncertain. CDR3 DNA: TGTGCCAGCAGAACGCGAGGAGCCAATGAGCAGTTCTTC. Protein product: CASRTRGANEQFF.